This T cell receptor (beta chain) emerged from a study of T cells after yellow fever vaccination (dated by TCRdb to between 2019 and 2020). Regarding the research as a whole: The SMART-Seq v4 Ultra Low Input RNA kit was used to prepare libraries from fractions with low cell numbers. To follow T-cell clones before and after primary and booster YFV17D yellow fever vaccination, bulk TCR alpha and beta repertoires were sequenced over time. The cohort comprised two healthy male donors, one aged 18 to 30 and one aged 30 to 40 years. Bulk PBMC replicates and cell subsets were isolated from blood drawn at multiple timepoints before and after both primary and secondary immunization. General study outcomes and caveats: A small fraction of clonotypes showed up in both the CD4 and CD8 compartments, probably as a result of convergent recombination. Because the study included only a couple of donors, the extent to which the findings can be generalized is limited. The secondary T-cell response was weaker than the primary response but faster, peaking on day 5 instead of day 15. Computational filtering was required because FACS-sorted repertoires could contain abundant contaminating clonotypes from the bulk population. After the booster, most of the clones that had expanded following primary vaccination were detected again (approximately 96% of CD4 and more than 85% of CD8), which suggests that memory was broadly maintained.

Sequencing relied on an Illumina NovaSeq 6000. Synthesis of TCR cDNA relied on 5'RACE template switching, a step that introduced a universal primer site along with unique molecular identifiers. cDNA synthesis was primed from both the TCR alpha and TCR beta constant segments. Two PCR steps were used to amplify libraries, with sample barcodes and sequencing adapters being added in the second step. Sequencing of the libraries was done on either Illumina HiSeq 2500 (2x100 bp) or NovaSeq (2x150 bp). The paper's data handling went like this. Reads were demultiplexed and collapsed into UMI consensus sequences with MIGEC, and V(D)J alignment was performed with MiXCR. Using edgeR on replicate PBMC samples, clonotypes were called vaccine-responding if FDR was below 0.01 and the log2 fold change was above 5 up to day 15. Each bulk clonotype received a CD4 or CD8 identity based on whether the sequenced CD4 or CD8 repertoire contained that clonotype at higher abundance. The public reads were run again by TCRdb, first through fastp at Q25 and then through MiXCR, and only productive beta chains were kept. Rows matching on CDR3 protein sequence are summarized as one entry with the most common DNA and genes. These V and J calls derive from TCRdb rather than the authors' analysis. Here the sample has under 350,000 distinct CDR3 sequences; about 4% occur a single time. The top ten hold about 26% of the sample.

Spanning cysteine to phenylalanine, the CDR3 consists of 15 amino acids. The CDR3 DNA has 45 bases and is translated from base 1. The V and J ends are trimmed by 1 base and 1 base, leaving 9 bases between them. CDR1 and CDR2, looked up from the germline V gene, are SGHTA and FQGNSA. Of note for this clonotype: Its target antigen remains unknown. Per-nucleotide qualities are absent, and no much larger clonotype sits a single base away.

Taken with the paper, the label for treatment or condition translates to: live attenuated yellow fever vaccine strain. Two biological replicates of bulk PBMCs were collected at each blood-draw timepoint. PBMCs were isolated from peripheral blood using a standard Ficoll-Paque protocol. TriZol was used to extract RNA from bulk PBMCs, CD4 and CD8 fractions, and dextramer-positive and dextramer-negative fractions. The clonotype originates from a man between 18 and 35 years old who received the YFV17D yellow fever vaccine. The starting material was PBMCs, obtained 5 days after the yellow fever booster vaccination. The V and J genes are TRBV7-2 and TRBJ2-3; TRBD2 could be the D gene, as 6 bases match. The nucleotide sequence is TGTGCCAGCAGCTTAGTGGGGGGATGCACAGATACGCAGTATTTT. Its protein reads: CASSLVGGCTDTQYF.